There are many counts of the clone carrying this T cell receptor (beta chain). Its antigen is not identified. This specimen belongs to a study of regulatory T cells in long-lasting Graves disease. Study-level findings and limits: Among samples with persistent disease, TRBV28, TRBJ1-2 and TRBJ2-5 were favored. Persistent Graves' cases showed lower TCR diversity than newly diagnosed cases.

According to the study, TCR beta libraries were built with iRepertoire HTBI primers and CDR3-region Arm-PCR. TCRdb ran MiXCR on the multiplex PCR reads and lists one entry per CDR3 protein. The data contain more than 650,000 distinct CDR3 sequences, 25% to 30% of them singletons. CDR1 is MNHEY, CDR2 SMNVEV, per germline (reference sequence). The CDR3 has 15 residues. Trimming removed 9 bases from V and 1 base from J; junction bases left unmatched: 11. This sample's time point: persistent/refractory GD, antithyroid drugs over 5 years with positive TRAb. RNA from PBMCs was the source of the TCR library.

The gene calls are TRBV27 and TRBJ2-5; 7 bases are shared with TRBD2. This clonotype was obtained from a female donor with Graves disease. Sequenced material: peripheral blood mononuclear cells (PBMCs), taken when the disease was refractory, from a patient treated with antithyroid drugs. CDR3 sequence reads: CARNLGGSSQETQYF. CDR3 nucleotides: TGTGCCAGGAATTTGGGCGGGAGTAGCCAAGAGACCCAGTACTTC.